A single sample gave rise to the 15 T cell receptor beta chains below, sequenced in a study of human T cells and chemical hapten exposure. Someone pulled total RNA out of unfractionated whole blood. Using its own MiXCR run on the 5' RACE reads, TCRdb lists one record per CDR3 protein. The sample lists 75,000 or so distinct CDR3 sequences, about 15% occurring once. The receptors stem from a female donor in good health.

This clonotype was observed a handful of times. V and J are TRBV5-1 and TRBJ2-1; no definite D call. The CDR3 is 14 residues long. V was clipped by 1 base and J by 4 bases, with 9 bases between them. Germline V gene lookup returns CDR1 SGHRS and CDR2 YFSETQ. The CDR3 protein is CASSLSQLYNEQFF. CDR3 nucleotides: TGCGCCAGCAGCTTGAGTCAGTTATACAATGAGCAGTTCTTC.

The rearrangement uses TRBV5-1 and TRBJ1-5, with D perhaps TRBD1 (5 bases). Germline CDR1 is SGHRS and CDR2 is YFSETQ. V was trimmed by 0 bases and J by 7 bases, leaving 11 bases between them. The CDR3 is 14 amino acids. Here the CDR3 reads CASSLGGDGQPQHF. The CDR3, as DNA: TGCGCCAGCAGCTTGGGAGGGGACGGGCAGCCCCAGCATTTT.

This clonotype occurred many times. One end of the junction does not line up with germline, which may come from a read error. This rearrangement joins TRBV7-8 to TRBJ2-7; TRBD2 aligns across 11 bases. The CDR3 sequence is 15 residues long. Germline V gene sequence: CDR1 SGHVS, CDR2 FQNEAQ. CDR3 amino acids: CASSLATLAGGSLNF. CDR3 DNA: TGTGCCAGCAGCTTAGCGACCTTAGCGGGAGGGTCTCTGAACTTC.

This clonotype was counted between two and nine times. This chain connects TRBV3-1 to TRBJ2-3, with TRBD2 matching 7 bases. The germline CDR1 and CDR2 sequences are LGHDT and YNNKEL (reference sequence). The CDR3 sequence is 14 residues long. V shed 2 bases, J shed 1 base, and the junction held 0 bases outside the gene matches. CDR3 coding DNA: TGTGCCAGCAGCCAACGGGAGGGCACAGATACGCAGTATTTT. Residues: CASSQREGTDTQYF.

This clonotype has just a few counts. The chain uses TRBV20-1 and TRBJ1-4; 7 bases match TRBD1. Trimming took 2 bases from V and 11 from J; bases not matched to a gene: 14. CDR1 is DFQATT, CDR2 SNEGSKA, per germline (reference sequence). CDR3 length equals 15 residues. The CDR3 region is CSARNGAREGAKLFF. CDR3 bases: TGCAGTGCTAGAAACGGCGCCAGGGAGGGGGCCAAACTGTTTTTT.

This clonotype was seen a handful of times. This chain connects TRBV19 to TRBJ1-6; D gene uncertain. Trimming removed 3 bases from V and 8 bases from J, with 11 bases in between. The length of the CDR3 is 14 residues. The germline CDR1 and CDR2 sequences are LNHDA and SQIVND (reference sequence). CDR3 coding DNA: TGTGCCAGTAGTATCCTTGTCCGATATTCACCCCTCCACTTT. Protein: CASSILVRYSPLHF.

This clonotype was picked up a small number of times. This chain links TRBV6-4 with TRBJ2-1; perhaps TRBD2 as D (6 bases). Trimming left V 0 bases short and J 0 bases short, with 6 bases between. The CDR3 contains 15 residues. Germline CDR1 is MRHNA and CDR2 is SNTAGT. CDR3 loop: CASSDSSGSYNEQFF. In DNA form, the CDR3 reads TGTGCCAGCAGTGACTCTAGCGGCTCCTACAATGAGCAGTTCTTC.

This chain uses TRBV5-1 with TRBJ2-3, with TRBD1 matching 7 bases. The CDR3 totals 15 residues. Germline CDR1 SGHRS, CDR2 YFSETQ. V was clipped by 4 bases and J by 2 bases; unmatched bases: 7. CDR3 loop: CASSVTGLITDTQYF. The CDR3 bases are TGCGCCAGCAGCGTGACAGGGTTGATCACAGATACGCAGTATTTT.

This chain links TRBV29-1 with TRBJ2-3; the match to TRBD2 covers 10 bases. This CDR3 has 15 amino acids. Germline V gene sequence: CDR1 SQVTM, CDR2 ANQGSEA. Trimming at V came to 2 bases and at J to 0 bases, leaving 2 bases not matched to a gene. DNA for the CDR3: TGCAGCGTTGAACAGACTAGCGGGAGCACAGATACGCAGTATTTT. Translating gives CSVEQTSGSTDTQYF.

The V call is TRBV7-2, the J call TRBJ2-5, with D possibly matching TRBD2 (7 bases). The germline V gene encodes CDR1 SGHTA and CDR2 FQGNSA. The CDR3 has 15 amino acids. The V and J ends lost 5 bases and 6 bases respectively, with 19 bases between them. The CDR3 DNA follows: TGTGCCAGCAGCGATGGGGGGGGGCGCGTACAGACCCAGTACTTC. This encodes CASSDGGGRVQTQYF.

This clonotype was detected a few times. The V and J genes are TRBV4-1 and TRBJ1-6; D is unclear. The CDR3 loop spans 14 amino acids. Looked up from germline, CDR1 is MGHRA and CDR2 is YSYEKL. V gave up 5 bases and J gave up 10 bases, with 15 bases separating them. CDR3 DNA sequence: TGCGCCAGCAGCTCCCCGATCCCTGACTCACCCCTCCACTTT. Protein product: CASSSPIPDSPLHF.

This clonotype was observed a few times. The V call is TRBV6-1, the J call TRBJ2-3; 8 bases map to TRBD2. The V and J ends lost 7 bases and 6 bases, in that order; junction bases with no gene match: 12. The CDR3 covers 15 residues. Looked up from germline, CDR1 is MNHNS and CDR2 is SASEGT. CDR3 amino acids: CASILSGSPRDTQYF. The CDR3 DNA reads TGTGCCAGCATTCTGAGCGGGAGCCCCCGGGATACGCAGTATTTT.

By sample fraction, this clonotype is medium-sized. CDR3: CATSDSSGSIYNEQFF. As DNA, the CDR3 is TGTGCCACCAGTGATTCATCAGGGTCGATATACAATGAGCAGTTCTTC. The chain has TRBV24-1 and TRBJ2-1, with D possibly being TRBD1 (5 bases). V lost 2 bases to trimming and J lost 4 bases, with 14 bases between them. CDR1 is KGHDR, CDR2 SFDVKD, per germline. The CDR3 runs to 16 residues.

J is TRBJ2-7 and V is TRBV27; TRBD2 agrees at 7 bases. Germline CDR1 is MNHEY and CDR2 is SMNVEV (reference sequence). The CDR3 is made up of 16 amino acids. V dropped 5 bases and J dropped 6; count of bases not matched to a gene: 16. CDR3 sequence (DNA): TGTGCCAGCAGTATATACCTCTCTAGCGGTCTCGGCGAGCAGTACTTC. Translation gives CASSIYLSSGLGEQYF.

A few counts support this clonotype. This rearrangement joins TRBV2 to TRBJ1-1; no clear D gene. Germline loops: CDR1 SNHLY, CDR2 FYNNEI. The V gene lost 4 bases and the J gene lost 0 bases, with 9 bases spanning the gap. The CDR3 is 14 residues long. CDR3 sequence: CASSVARLNTEAFF. The DNA for the CDR3 is TGTGCCAGCAGTGTGGCCAGATTGAACACTGAAGCTTTCTTT.